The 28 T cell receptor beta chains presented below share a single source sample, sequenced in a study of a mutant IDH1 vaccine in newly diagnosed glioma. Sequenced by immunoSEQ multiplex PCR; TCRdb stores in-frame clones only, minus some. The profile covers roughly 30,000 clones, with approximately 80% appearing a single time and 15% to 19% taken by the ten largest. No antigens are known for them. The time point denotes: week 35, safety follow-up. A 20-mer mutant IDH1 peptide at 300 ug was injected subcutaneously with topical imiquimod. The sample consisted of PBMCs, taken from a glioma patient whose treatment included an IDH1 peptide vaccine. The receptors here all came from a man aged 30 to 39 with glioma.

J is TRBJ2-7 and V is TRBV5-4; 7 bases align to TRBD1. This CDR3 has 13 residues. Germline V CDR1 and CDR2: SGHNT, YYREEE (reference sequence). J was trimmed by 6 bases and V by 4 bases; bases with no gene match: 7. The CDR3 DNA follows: TGTGCCAGCAGCCAAGGACAGGTCCTCGAGCAGTACTTC. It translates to CASSQGQVLEQYF.

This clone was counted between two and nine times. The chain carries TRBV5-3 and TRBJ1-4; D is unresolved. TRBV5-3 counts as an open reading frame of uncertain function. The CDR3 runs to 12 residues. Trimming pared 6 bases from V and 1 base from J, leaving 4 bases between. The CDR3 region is CARIGTNEKLFF. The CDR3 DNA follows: TGTGCCAGAATAGGAACTAATGAAAAACTGTTTTTT.

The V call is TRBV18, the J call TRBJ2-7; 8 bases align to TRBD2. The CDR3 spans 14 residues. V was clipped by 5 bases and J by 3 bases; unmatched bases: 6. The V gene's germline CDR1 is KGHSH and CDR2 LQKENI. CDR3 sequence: CASSASGLVYEQYF. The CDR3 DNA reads TGTGCCAGCTCAGCTTCGGGACTAGTCTACGAGCAGTACTTC.

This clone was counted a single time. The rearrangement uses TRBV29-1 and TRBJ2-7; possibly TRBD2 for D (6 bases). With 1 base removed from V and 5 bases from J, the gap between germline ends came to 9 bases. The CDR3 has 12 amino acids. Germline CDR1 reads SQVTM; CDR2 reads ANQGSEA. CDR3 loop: CSVEGGGHEQYF. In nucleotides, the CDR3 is TGCAGCGTTGAAGGTGGAGGGCACGAGCAGTACTTC.

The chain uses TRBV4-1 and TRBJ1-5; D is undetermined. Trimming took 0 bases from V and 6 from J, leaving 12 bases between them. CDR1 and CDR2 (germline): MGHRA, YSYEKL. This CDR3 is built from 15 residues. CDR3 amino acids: CASSQETGSSQPQHF. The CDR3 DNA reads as TGCGCCAGCAGCCAAGAGACGGGATCGAGTCAGCCCCAGCATTTT.

CDR3 loop: CASSLAGENYYEQYF. The CDR3 DNA sequence: TGCGCCAGCAGCTTAGCGGGAGAGAACTACTACGAGCAGTACTTC. V and J are TRBV5-1 and TRBJ2-7, with 8 positions matching TRBD2. Germline CDR1 SGHRS, CDR2 YFSETQ. This CDR3 has 15 amino acids. Germline trimming cut 2 bases from V and 3 bases from J; bases unmatched to any gene: 7.

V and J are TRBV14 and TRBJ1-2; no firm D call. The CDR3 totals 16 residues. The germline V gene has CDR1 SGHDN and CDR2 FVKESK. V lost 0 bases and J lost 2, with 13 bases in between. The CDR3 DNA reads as TGTGCCAGCAGCCAAGATCGCGTCCCGGGCAACTATGGCTACACCTTC. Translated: CASSQDRVPGNYGYTF. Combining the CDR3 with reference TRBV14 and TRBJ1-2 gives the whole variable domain EAGVTQFPSHSVIEKGQTVTLRCDPISGHDNLYWYRRVMGKEIKFLLHFVKESKQDESGMPNNRFLAERTGGTYSTLKVQPAELEDSGVYFCASSQDRVPGNYGYTFGSGTRLTVV.

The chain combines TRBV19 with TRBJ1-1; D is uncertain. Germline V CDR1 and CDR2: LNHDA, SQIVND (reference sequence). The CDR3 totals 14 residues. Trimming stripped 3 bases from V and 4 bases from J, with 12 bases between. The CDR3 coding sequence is TGTGCCAGTAGTATCTGGGATCGGGGCACTGAAGCTTTCTTT. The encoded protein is CASSIWDRGTEAFF.

The DNA for the CDR3 is TGTGCCAGCAGGCCTACAGGAACTCTAAACTATGGCTACACCTTC. Amino acid sequence: CASRPTGTLNYGYTF. The chain links TRBV27 to TRBJ1-2, with TRBD1 as a possible D gene (5 bases). CDR1 MNHEY and CDR2 SMNVEV come from the germline V gene (reference sequence). The germline V and J ends were trimmed by 6 bases and 2 bases, with 16 bases remaining between them. The CDR3 spans 15 residues.

CDR3 nucleotides: TGTGCCAGCAGTAAAGACAGGGGTTCCTACAATGAGCAGTTCTTC. The encoded protein is CASSKDRGSYNEQFF. V and J are TRBV2 and TRBJ2-1; 8 bases fit TRBD1. The CDR3 sequence is 15 residues long. The trim removed 5 bases at V and 1 base at J, leaving 4 bases unmatched. Germline CDR1 SNHLY, CDR2 FYNNEI.

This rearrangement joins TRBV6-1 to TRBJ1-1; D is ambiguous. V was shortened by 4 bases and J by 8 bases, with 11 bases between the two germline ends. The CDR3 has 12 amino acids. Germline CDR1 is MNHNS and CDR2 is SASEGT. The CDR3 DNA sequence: TGTGCCAGCAGTGTGGCGCAGAGCGAAGCTTTCTTT. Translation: CASSVAQSEAFF.

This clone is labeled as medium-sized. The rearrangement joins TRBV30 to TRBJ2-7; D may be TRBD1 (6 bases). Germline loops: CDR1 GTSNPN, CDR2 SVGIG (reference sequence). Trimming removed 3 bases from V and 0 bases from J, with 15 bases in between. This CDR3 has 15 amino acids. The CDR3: CAWSPRGFFSYEQYF. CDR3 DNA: TGTGCCTGGAGCCCCAGGGGATTTTTCTCCTACGAGCAGTACTTC.

The CDR3 DNA is TGTGCCAGCAGCCCGCGGACAGGCGACGAGGGAGAGACCCAGTACTTC. It encodes CASSPRTGDEGETQYF. The gene calls are TRBV11-2 and TRBJ2-5; 7 bases map to TRBD1. The V segment lost 5 bases and the J segment 4 bases; nucleotides outside the gene matches: 13. The CDR3 is made up of 16 amino acids. Looked up from germline, CDR1 is SGHAT and CDR2 is FQNNGV. The entire variable domain, with the rest obtained from reference TRBV11-2 and TRBJ2-5, is as follows: EAGVAQSPRYKIIEKRQSVAFWCNPISGHATLYWYQQILGQGPKLLIQFQNNGVVDDSQLPKDRFSAERLKGVDSTLKIQPAKLEDSAVYLCASSPRTGDEGETQYFGPGTRLLVL.

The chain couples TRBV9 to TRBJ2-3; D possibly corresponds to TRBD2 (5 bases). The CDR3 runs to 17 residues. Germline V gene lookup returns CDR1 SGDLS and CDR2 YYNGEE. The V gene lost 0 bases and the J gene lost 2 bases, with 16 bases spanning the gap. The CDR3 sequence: CASSVATREWVTDTQYF. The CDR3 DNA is TGTGCCAGCAGCGTAGCTACGAGGGAGTGGGTCACAGATACGCAGTATTTT.

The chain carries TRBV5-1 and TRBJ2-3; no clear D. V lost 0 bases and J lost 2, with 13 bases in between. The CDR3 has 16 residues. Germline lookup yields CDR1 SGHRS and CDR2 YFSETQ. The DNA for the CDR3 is TGCGCCAGCAGCTTGGCCTTGCGTGGGTCCACAGATACGCAGTATTTT. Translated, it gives CASSLALRGSTDTQYF.

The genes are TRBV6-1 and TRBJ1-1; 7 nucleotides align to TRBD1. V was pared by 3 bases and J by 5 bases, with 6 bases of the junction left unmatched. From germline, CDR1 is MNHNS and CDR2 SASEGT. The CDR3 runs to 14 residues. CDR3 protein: CASSERQGQTEAFF. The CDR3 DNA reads TGTGCCAGCAGTGAGCGACAGGGACAGACTGAAGCTTTCTTT.

The CDR3 coding sequence is TGCAGCGTACTTTGGGCAACCTACGAGCAGTACTTC. As protein: CSVLWATYEQYF. V and J are TRBV29-1 and TRBJ2-7; D ambiguous. The CDR3 extends over 12 amino acids. Trimming left V 6 bases short and J 2 bases short, with 11 bases between. Germline CDR1 reads SQVTM; CDR2 reads ANQGSEA.

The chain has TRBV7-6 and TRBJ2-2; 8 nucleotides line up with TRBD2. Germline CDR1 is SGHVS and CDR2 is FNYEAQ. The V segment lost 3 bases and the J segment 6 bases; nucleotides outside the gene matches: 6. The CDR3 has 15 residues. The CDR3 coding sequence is TGTGCCAGCAGCTTTGAACGGGAGGGCGCCGGGGAGCTGTTTTTT. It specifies CASSFEREGAGELFF.

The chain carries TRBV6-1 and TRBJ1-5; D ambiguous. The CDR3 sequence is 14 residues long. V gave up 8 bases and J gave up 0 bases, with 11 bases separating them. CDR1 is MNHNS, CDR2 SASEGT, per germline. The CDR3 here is CASGQRYSNQPQHF. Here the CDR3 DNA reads TGTGCCAGCGGGCAGCGATATAGCAATCAGCCCCAGCATTTT.

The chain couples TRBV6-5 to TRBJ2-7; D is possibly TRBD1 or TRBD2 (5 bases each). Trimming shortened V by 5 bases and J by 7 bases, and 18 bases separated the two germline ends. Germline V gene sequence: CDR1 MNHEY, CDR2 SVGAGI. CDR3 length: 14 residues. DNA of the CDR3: TGTGCCAGCAGTACAATACCGGGACGCACGGAGCAGTACTTC. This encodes CASSTIPGRTEQYF.

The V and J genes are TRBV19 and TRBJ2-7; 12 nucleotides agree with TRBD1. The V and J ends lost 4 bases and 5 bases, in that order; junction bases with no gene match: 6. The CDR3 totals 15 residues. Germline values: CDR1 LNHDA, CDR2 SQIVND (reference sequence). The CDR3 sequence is CASSRGQGASHEQYF. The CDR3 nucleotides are TGTGCCAGTAGTAGGGGACAGGGGGCTAGTCACGAGCAGTACTTC.

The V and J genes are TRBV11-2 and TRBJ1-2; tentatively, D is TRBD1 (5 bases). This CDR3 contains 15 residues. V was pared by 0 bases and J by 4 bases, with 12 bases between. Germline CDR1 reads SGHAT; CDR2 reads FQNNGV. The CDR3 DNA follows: TGTGCCAGCAGCTTAGAACGGGGACGTGGCTATGGCTACACCTTC. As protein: CASSLERGRGYGYTF.

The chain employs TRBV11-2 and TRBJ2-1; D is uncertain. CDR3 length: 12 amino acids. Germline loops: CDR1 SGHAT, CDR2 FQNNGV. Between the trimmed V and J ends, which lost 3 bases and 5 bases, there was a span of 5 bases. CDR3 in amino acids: CASSFLHNEQFF. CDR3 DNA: TGTGCCAGCAGCTTCCTGCACAATGAGCAGTTCTTC.

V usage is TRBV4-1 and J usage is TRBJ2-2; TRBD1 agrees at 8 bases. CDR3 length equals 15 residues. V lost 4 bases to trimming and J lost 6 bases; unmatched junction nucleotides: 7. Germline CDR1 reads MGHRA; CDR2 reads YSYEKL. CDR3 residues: CASSPQDREAGELFF. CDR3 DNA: TGCGCCAGCAGCCCCCAGGACAGGGAGGCCGGGGAGCTGTTTTTT.

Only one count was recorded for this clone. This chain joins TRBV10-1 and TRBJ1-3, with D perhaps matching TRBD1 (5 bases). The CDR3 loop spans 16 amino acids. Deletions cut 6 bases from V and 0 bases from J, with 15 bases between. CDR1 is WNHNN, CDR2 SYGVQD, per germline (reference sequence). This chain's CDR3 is CASSTGTLISGNTIYF. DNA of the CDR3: TGCGCCAGCAGCACCGGGACCTTGATCTCTGGAAACACCATATATTTT.

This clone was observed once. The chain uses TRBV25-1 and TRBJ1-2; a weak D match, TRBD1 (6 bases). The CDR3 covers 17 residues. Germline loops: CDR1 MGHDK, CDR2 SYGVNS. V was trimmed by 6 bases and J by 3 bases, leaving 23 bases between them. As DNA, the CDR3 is TGTGCCAGCAGCCCGAACTTGGGGGGCCCGGGAGACTATGGCTACACCTTC. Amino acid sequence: CASSPNLGGPGDYGYTF.

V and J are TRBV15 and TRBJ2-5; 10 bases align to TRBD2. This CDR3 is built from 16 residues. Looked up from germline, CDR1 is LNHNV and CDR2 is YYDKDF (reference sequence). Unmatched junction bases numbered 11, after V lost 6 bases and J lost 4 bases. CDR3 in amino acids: CATRTVPGLARETQYF. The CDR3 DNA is TGTGCCACCAGAACCGTCCCGGGACTAGCGAGAGAGACCCAGTACTTC. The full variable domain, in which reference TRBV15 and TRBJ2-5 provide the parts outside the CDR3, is DAMVIQNPRYQVTQFGKPVTLSCSQTLNHNVMYWYQQKSSQAPKLLFHYYDKDFNNEADTPDNFQSRRPNTSFCFLDIRSPGLGDTAMYLCATRTVPGLARETQYFGPGTRLLVL.

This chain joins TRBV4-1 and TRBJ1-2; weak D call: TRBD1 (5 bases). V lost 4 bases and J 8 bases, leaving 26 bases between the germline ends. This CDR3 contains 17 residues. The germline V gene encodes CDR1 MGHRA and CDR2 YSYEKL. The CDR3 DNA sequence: TGCGCCAGCAGCCCGGTCAGGGATCTCCCAAGGCTTAGAGGCTACACCTTC. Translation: CASSPVRDLPRLRGYTF.